The clone carrying this TCR beta chain was seen ten or more times. The data stem from a study of patients and donors after allogeneic stem cell transplantation. TCRdb ran MiXCR on the RT-PCR reads and lists one entry per CDR3 protein. The table has about 230,000 distinct CDR3 sequences, around 14% seen once; the top ten hold 9.5% to 13%. Germline V gene data show CDR1 as MNHEY and CDR2 as SVGEGT. The CDR3 is made up of 14 amino acids. Trimming left V 2 bases short and J 4 bases short, with 11 bases between. The sequence derives from a human donor who was either an allogeneic HSCT recipient or a stem cell or donor lymphocyte infusion donor (not recorded which). It is not recorded whose cells these are; they may come from a transplant donor. The rearrangement uses TRBV6-2 or TRBV6-3 and TRBJ1-1, with D perhaps matching TRBD1 (5 bases). Sequenced sample: blood, either unsorted or a sorted T cell fraction (not recorded which). The chain's CDR3 is CASSYGAFGTEAFF. The CDR3 DNA sequence: TGTGCCAGCAGTTACGGGGCTTTCGGCACTGAAGCTTTCTTT.